These 30 T cell receptor beta chains came from one sample sequenced in a study of blood T cell repertoires in COVID-19. Some clones are missing from TCRdb's copy, which holds only in-frame ones; the method was immunoSEQ multiplex PCR. The data show approximately 91,000 clones, around 80% seen once. Sequenced input: peripheral blood. The receptors derive from a man between 70 and 80 years old with acute or convalescent COVID-19.

The chain uses TRBV5-1 and TRBJ1-1, with a tentative D call TRBD1 (6 bases). V shed 7 bases and J shed 4 bases, with 20 bases lying between them. The CDR3 has 15 residues. Germline loops: CDR1 SGHRS, CDR2 YFSETQ. The CDR3: CASRSGGELGTEAFF. The CDR3 nucleotides are TGCGCCAGCCGTTCTGGGGGCGAATTGGGCACTGAAGCTTTCTTT.

CDR3 region: CASSQGPGGSYNEQFF. DNA for the CDR3: TGCGCCAGCAGCCAAGGGCCGGGAGGGAGCTACAATGAGCAGTTCTTC. V gene TRBV4-1 combines with J gene TRBJ2-1; 8 bases are shared with TRBD2. From germline, CDR1 is MGHRA and CDR2 YSYEKL. The J segment lost 3 bases and the V segment lost 1 base, leaving 5 bases of the junction unmatched. This CDR3 has 16 amino acids.

DNA for the CDR3: TGTGCCAGCAGGATGGGACAGGGAGGGGGCGAGCAGTACTTC. This translates into CASRMGQGGGEQYF. The V call is TRBV28, the J call TRBJ2-7, with 9 positions matching TRBD1. Looked up from germline, CDR1 is MDHEN and CDR2 is SYDVKM. The V segment lost 6 bases and the J segment 6 bases; nucleotides outside the gene matches: 9. The CDR3 extends over 14 amino acids.

The rearrangement joins TRBV27 to TRBJ2-2; 8 positions match TRBD2. This CDR3 is 21 amino acids long. The V gene's germline CDR1 is MNHEY and CDR2 SMNVEV (reference sequence). Losses at the gene ends were 5 bases for V and 1 base for J; bases not matched to a gene: 21. The CDR3 nucleotides are TGTGCCAGCAGTAACGTAGTGGCGGGAGGCCGCAGCTCGGGGAACACCGGGGAGCTGTTTTTT. It codes for CASSNVVAGGRSSGNTGELFF.

This chain connects TRBV7-9 to TRBJ1-4; D unresolved. The germline V and J ends were trimmed by 6 bases and 0 bases, with 11 bases remaining between them. This CDR3 contains 15 residues. Germline CDR1 SEHNR, CDR2 FQNEAQ (reference sequence). CDR3 nucleotides: TGTGCCAGCAGGCGGCCCGGTGCAACTAATGAAAAACTGTTTTTT. Translation gives CASRRPGATNEKLFF.

V gene TRBV5-4 combines with J gene TRBJ2-7, with a tentative D call TRBD1 (5 bases). V lost 0 bases and J lost 2, with 9 bases in between. This CDR3 contains 14 residues. Per germline, CDR1 SGHNT and CDR2 YYREEE (reference sequence). CDR3 sequence (DNA): TGTGCCAGCAGCTTGGTTACAGGTCCCTACGAGCAGTACTTC. As protein: CASSLVTGPYEQYF. Full variable domain (rest looked up from reference TRBV5-4 and TRBJ2-7): ETGVTQSPTHLIKTRGQQVTLRCSSQSGHNTVSWYQQALGQGPQFIFQYYREEENGRGNFPPRFSGLQFPNYSSELNVNALELDDSALYLCASSLVTGPYEQYFGPGTRLTVT.

The chain joins TRBV7-9 to TRBJ1-5; no firm D call. The V gene's germline CDR1 is SEHNR and CDR2 FQNEAQ (reference sequence). CDR3 length: 16 amino acids. Between the trimmed V and J ends, which lost 4 bases and 1 base, there was a span of 14 bases. In nucleotides, the CDR3 is TGTGCCAGCAGCTCCGGACTGTCCCCCAGCAATCAGCCCCAGCATTTT. Its translation is CASSSGLSPSNQPQHF.

The rearrangement uses TRBV5-4 and TRBJ2-3; TRBD2 matches 7 bases. V shed 1 base, J shed 0 bases, and the junction held 2 bases outside the gene matches. CDR1 is SGHNT and CDR2 is YYREEE in the germline V gene (reference sequence). This CDR3 spans 15 amino acids. CDR3 region: CASSLISGSTDTQYF. In nucleotides, the CDR3 is TGTGCCAGCAGCTTGATTAGCGGGAGCACAGATACGCAGTATTTT. The full variable domain, its missing parts supplied by reference TRBV5-4 and TRBJ2-3, is ETGVTQSPTHLIKTRGQQVTLRCSSQSGHNTVSWYQQALGQGPQFIFQYYREEENGRGNFPPRFSGLQFPNYSSELNVNALELDDSALYLCASSLISGSTDTQYFGPGTRLTVL.

This clone appeared a few times. This chain uses TRBV29-1 with TRBJ2-7; 11 bases align to TRBD1. The CDR3 consists of 14 residues. V was pared by 6 bases and J by 6 bases, with 10 bases of the junction left unmatched. The germline V gene encodes CDR1 SQVTM and CDR2 ANQGSEA. DNA of the CDR3: TGCAGCGTCCGGACCGGGACAGGGGGGACCGAGCAGTACTTC. It yields the protein CSVRTGTGGTEQYF.

The J gene is TRBJ2-7, the V gene TRBV15; D gene ambiguous. Germline values: CDR1 LNHNV, CDR2 YYDKDF (reference sequence). CDR3 length: 13 residues. Between the trimmed V and J ends, which lost 1 base and 2 bases, there was a span of 6 bases. CDR3 sequence reads: CATSRVLAYEQYF. The CDR3 DNA reads as TGTGCCACCAGCAGAGTACTGGCCTACGAGCAGTACTTC.

This sequence joins TRBV5-8 and TRBJ2-1; 9 bases line up with TRBD2. V was clipped by 7 bases and J by 2 bases; unmatched bases: 4. The germline V gene encodes CDR1 SGHTS and CDR2 YDEGEE. The CDR3 length is 14 residues. The CDR3: CASVTSGPYNEQFF. The DNA of the CDR3 is TGTGCCAGCGTGACTAGCGGTCCCTACAATGAGCAGTTCTTC.

V usage is TRBV18 and J usage is TRBJ2-6; the D gene is possibly TRBD2 (6 bases). CDR3 size: 15 residues. CDR1 is KGHSH and CDR2 is LQKENI in the germline V gene. Deletions cut 6 bases from V and 0 bases from J, with 9 bases between. The CDR3 sequence: CASSREFSGANVLTF. The CDR3 DNA follows: TGTGCCAGCTCCCGGGAGTTCTCTGGGGCCAACGTCCTGACTTTC.

The chain employs TRBV6-1 and TRBJ2-2, with D perhaps TRBD1 (6 bases). Germline V gene lookup returns CDR1 MNHNS and CDR2 SASEGT. The CDR3 length is 13 residues. V lost 3 bases and J lost 6, with 8 bases in between. The CDR3, as DNA: TGTGCCAGCAGTGACAGGGGTGCCGGGGAGCTGTTTTTT. Protein: CASSDRGAGELFF.

J is TRBJ2-1 and V is TRBV14; weak D call: TRBD2 (6 bases). Per germline, CDR1 SGHDN and CDR2 FVKESK. Trimming shortened V by 4 bases and J by 2 bases, and 9 bases separated the two germline ends. This CDR3 comprises 14 residues. CDR3: CASSPRLAYNEQFF. CDR3 nucleotide sequence: TGTGCCAGCAGCCCCAGACTAGCCTACAATGAGCAGTTCTTC.

This chain links TRBV6-2 or TRBV6-3 with TRBJ1-4; TRBD1 is a possible D gene (6 bases). Germline CDR1 is MNHEY and CDR2 is SVGEGT. This CDR3 region has 14 residues. V was clipped by 5 bases and J by 6 bases, with 13 bases between them. The CDR3 DNA reads TGTGCCAGCAGTCTGACAGGAAGCTATGAAAAACTGTTTTTT. Translation: CASSLTGSYEKLFF.

This chain joins TRBV9 and TRBJ2-1; D is possibly TRBD1 (6 bases). This CDR3 is 15 amino acids long. Between the trimmed V and J ends, which lost 3 bases and 8 bases, there was a span of 18 bases. Germline-derived CDR1 and CDR2 are SGDLS and YYNGEE. The CDR3 sequence is CASSGPQTGADEQFF. The CDR3 DNA reads as TGTGCCAGCAGCGGGCCCCAGACAGGCGCAGATGAGCAGTTCTTC.

This clone was seen only a few times. The chain uses TRBV5-8 and TRBJ2-7; 10 bases agree with TRBD2. CDR3 length equals 15 residues. The V gene end was trimmed by 4 bases and the J gene end by 6 bases; junction bases not matched to a gene: 10. Germline CDR1 SGHTS, CDR2 YDEGEE. DNA for the CDR3: TGTGCCAGCAGCCAGGGGACTAGCGCTAGAGGCGAGCAGTACTTC. As protein: CASSQGTSARGEQYF.

J is TRBJ2-1 and V is TRBV19; 7 nucleotides match TRBD1. Germline V CDR1 and CDR2: LNHDA, SQIVND (reference sequence). This CDR3 has 14 amino acids. V lost 8 bases, J lost 6 bases, and 10 bases stayed unmatched. The chain's CDR3 is CASGRTGRPNEQFF. The DNA of the CDR3 is TGTGCCAGTGGAAGGACAGGCCGCCCCAATGAGCAGTTCTTC.

Points on this clone: Other DNA sequences of this sample code for an identical CDR3. The chain joins TRBV7-6 to TRBJ1-1, with D maybe TRBD1 (6 bases). The CDR3 is 15 residues long. Looked up from germline, CDR1 is SGHVS and CDR2 is FNYEAQ. Trimming left V 0 bases short and J 0 bases short, with 8 bases between. The CDR3 here is CASSLAGGVNTEAFF. CDR3 nucleotides: TGTGCCAGCAGCTTAGCAGGGGGGGTGAACACTGAAGCTTTCTTT. Filled out from reference TRBV7-6 and TRBJ1-1, the complete variable domain reads GAGVSQSPRYKVTKRGQDVALRCDPISGHVSLYWYRQALGQGPEFLTYFNYEAQQDKSGLPNDRFSAERPEGSISTLTIQRTEQRDSAMYRCASSLAGGVNTEAFFGQGTRLTVV.

This clone showed up just once. The chain employs TRBV3-1 (or the pseudogene TRBV3-2) and TRBJ2-5; D unresolved. The ends were cut back, 2 bases at V and 7 bases at J, with 14 bases in the middle. The CDR3 is made up of 14 amino acids. The germline V gene has CDR1 LGHDT and CDR2 YNNKEL (reference sequence). The CDR3 region has the DNA TGTGCCAGCAGCCAATCCCCAGGTGTAGGGACCCAGTACTTC. Translating gives CASSQSPGVGTQYF.

This CDR3 reads CATSPTSGGSYEQYF. DNA for the CDR3: TGTGCCACCAGCCCTACTAGCGGGGGCTCCTACGAGCAGTACTTC. The V and J genes are TRBV24-1 and TRBJ2-7; 11 nucleotides line up with TRBD2. V was clipped by 7 bases and J by 0 bases; unmatched bases: 4. This CDR3 contains 15 residues. Germline CDR1 is KGHDR and CDR2 is SFDVKD.

The chain combines TRBV2 with TRBJ2-3; D might be TRBD1 (6 bases). Trimming shortened V by 4 bases and J by 0 bases, and 8 bases separated the two germline ends. Germline CDR1 and CDR2: SNHLY and FYNNEI. The CDR3 is made up of 14 amino acids. The DNA for the CDR3 is TGTGCCAGCAGTGGACAGGAAAGCACAGATACGCAGTATTTT. Translated: CASSGQESTDTQYF.

The chain links TRBV4-1 to TRBJ2-5, with 7 bases matching TRBD2. The CDR3 consists of 18 residues. V shed 1 base, J shed 3 bases, and the junction held 14 bases outside the gene matches. Germline CDR1 reads MGHRA; CDR2 reads YSYEKL. The CDR3 is CASSQARLAPRGKETQYF. DNA of the CDR3: TGCGCCAGCAGCCAAGCCCGACTAGCACCGAGAGGGAAAGAGACCCAGTACTTC.

The chain joins TRBV6-1 to TRBJ1-4; D not resolved. CDR3 length: 16 residues. Trimming left V 0 bases short and J 5 bases short, with 13 bases between. Germline V CDR1 and CDR2: MNHNS, SASEGT. This CDR3 reads CASSEAFSPPNEKLFF. CDR3 nucleotides: TGTGCCAGCAGTGAAGCGTTCAGTCCCCCCAATGAAAAACTGTTTTTT.

The V call is TRBV28, the J call TRBJ1-1; D perhaps matches TRBD1 (5 bases). The CDR3 loop spans 14 amino acids. CDR1 and CDR2 from the germline V gene are MDHEN and SYDVKM. Trimming left V 1 base short and J 6 bases short, with 12 bases between. The CDR3 DNA sequence: TGTGCCAGCAGTTTATATGGGGAAGGGGCTGAAGCTTTCTTT. Protein: CASSLYGEGAEAFF.

This chain links TRBV10-3 with TRBJ1-3; unclear D gene. CDR1 is ENHRY, CDR2 SYGVKD, per germline. Trimming removed 6 bases at V and 0 bases at J, with 12 bases between. The CDR3 has 15 residues. The CDR3 bases are TGTGCCATCAGCGCCGTCTCTACCTCTGGAAACACCATATATTTT. This codes for CAISAVSTSGNTIYF.

This clone was picked up a small number of times. The V gene is TRBV18, the J gene TRBJ2-7, with D perhaps TRBD2 (5 bases). Germline-derived CDR1 and CDR2 are KGHSH and LQKENI. Between the trimmed V and J ends, which lost 1 base and 6 bases, there was a span of 7 bases. The CDR3 runs 12 residues. The CDR3 nucleotides read TGTGCCAGCTCACCACGAGGGAGCGAGCAGTACTTC. Translating it yields CASSPRGSEQYF.

The rearrangement uses TRBV6-5 and TRBJ1-5; D is ambiguous. Germline V lookup: CDR1 MNHEY, CDR2 SVGAGI. CDR3 length equals 15 residues. Between the trimmed V and J ends, which lost 6 bases and 0 bases, there was a span of 12 bases. The CDR3 DNA follows: TGTGCCAGCAGCTATTCCTCGAATAGCAATCAGCCCCAGCATTTT. Translation: CASSYSSNSNQPQHF.

The chain couples TRBV2 to TRBJ2-4; a possible D gene is TRBD1 (5 bases). The CDR3 sequence is 14 residues long. The V gene lost 2 bases and the J gene lost 2 bases, with 7 bases spanning the gap. CDR1 SNHLY and CDR2 FYNNEI come from the germline V gene. CDR3 region: CASSEQGPKNIQYF. CDR3 bases: TGTGCCAGCAGTGAACAGGGTCCCAAAAACATTCAGTACTTC.

The chain joins TRBV3-1 (or the pseudogene TRBV3-2) to TRBJ1-6; D is unresolved. V was shortened by 1 base and J by 14 bases, with 9 bases between the two germline ends. The V gene's germline CDR1 is LGHDT and CDR2 YNNKEL (reference sequence). CDR3 length: 12 amino acids. The CDR3 protein is CASSQVQAALHF. CDR3 coding DNA: TGTGCCAGCAGCCAAGTGCAAGCCGCCCTCCACTTT.